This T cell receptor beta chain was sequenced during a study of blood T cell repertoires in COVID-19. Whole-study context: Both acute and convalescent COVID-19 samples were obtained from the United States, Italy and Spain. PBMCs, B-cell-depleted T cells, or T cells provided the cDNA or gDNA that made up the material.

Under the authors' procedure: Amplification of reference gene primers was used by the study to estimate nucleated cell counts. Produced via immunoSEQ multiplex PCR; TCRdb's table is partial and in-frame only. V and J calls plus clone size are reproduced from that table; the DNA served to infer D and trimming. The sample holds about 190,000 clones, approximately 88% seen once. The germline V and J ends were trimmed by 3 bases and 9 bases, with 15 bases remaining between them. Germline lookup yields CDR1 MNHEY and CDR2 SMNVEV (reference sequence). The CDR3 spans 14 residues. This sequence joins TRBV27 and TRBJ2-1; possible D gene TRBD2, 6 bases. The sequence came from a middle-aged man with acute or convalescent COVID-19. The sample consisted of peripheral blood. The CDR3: CASSFGGANFEQFF. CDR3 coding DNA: TGTGCCAGCAGTTTCGGCGGGGCGAATTTTGAGCAGTTCTTC.